This T cell receptor (beta chain) derives from a study of vaccination and CD4 T cells after COVID-19. About the study: The cells in question were stimulated using overlapping spike peptides derived from SARS-CoV-2, HCoV-NL63, HCoV-OC43 and HCoV-229E.

Treatment reported: roughly 10-day PBMC culture with coronavirus spike peptide pools or control peptides (ViraFEST assay). Peptide pool stimulation in ViraFEST expanded antigen-specific T cells, whose TCRs were then sequenced. Germline lookup yields CDR1 SGHRS and CDR2 YFSETQ. Trimming removed 4 bases from V and 0 bases from J, with 11 bases in between. This CDR3 contains 15 residues. Note on this clonotype: Its target is unknown.

At the Johns Hopkins FTIC core, DNA taken from cultured CD4+ T cells was sequenced by way of the Oncomine TCR Beta short-read assay. TCRdb used MiXCR to reprocess the PCR reads, holding one entry per CDR3 protein. The sample consists of thousands of distinct CDR3 sequences, roughly 31% of them appearing once. The specimen sequenced was CD4+ T cells from blood, cultured in vitro. The clonotype originates from a human donor who had recovered from COVID-19. V gene TRBV5-1 combines with J gene TRBJ1-3; perhaps TRBD1 as D (5 bases). CDR3 region: CASSEGTFSGNTIYF. DNA of the CDR3: TGCGCCAGCAGCGAAGGGACGTTCTCTGGAAACACCATATATTTT.